Reported below is one T cell receptor beta chain. Its cognate antigen is unknown. Unique-molecular-identifier-tagged TCR beta cDNA libraries were used. From about 1 to 10 million T cells, 500,000 or so cDNA molecules were obtained. One entry per CDR3 protein results from TCRdb running MiXCR on the PCR reads. The sample includes 350,000 to 500,000 distinct CDR3 sequences, about 40% of them seen just once. This entry belongs to a study of post-analysis software for immune sequencing data. The CDR3 loop spans 14 amino acids. Trimming removed 6 bases from V and 3 bases from J, with 15 bases in between. Germline CDR1 reads MNHNY; CDR2 reads SVGAGI (reference sequence). Findings and caveats of the study: The normalized Chao1 diversity of multiple sclerosis patients was significantly lower than that of controls. Controls had lower frequencies than patients of about 5 TRBV segments, which included TRBV5-6, TRBV5-1 and TRBV20-1.

The sample consisted of blood. The TCR sequence derives from a girl aged 2 to 9 with multiple sclerosis. The V and J genes are TRBV6-6 and TRBJ2-7; maybe TRBD2 (6 bases). The CDR3 DNA is TGTGCCAGCAGCGCGATCCGGGGGATCTACGAGCAGTACTTC. Translating it yields CASSAIRGIYEQYF.